The 22 T cell receptor beta chains presented below share a single source sample, sequenced in a study of blood T cells in healthy people across ages. With a J-beta primer mix and a sample-barcoded 5' primer, a second PCR ran 7 to 11 cycles. In TCRdb, the 5' RACE reads were re-called with MiXCR into one record per CDR3 protein. The table lists about 1.8 million distinct CDR3 sequences, about 50% of them singletons. The sequenced sample consisted of blood. These TCRs come from a woman in her thirties or forties in good health.

This clonotype has more than one count but fewer than ten. The genes are TRBV4-3 and TRBJ1-2; D unclear. V shed 1 base and J shed 8 bases, with 8 bases lying between them. There are 12 residues in the CDR3. The germline gives CDR1 LGHNA, CDR2 YSLEER. Here the CDR3 DNA reads TGCGCCAGCAGCCAAGTGGATGGCGGCTACACCTTC. Translation: CASSQVDGGYTF.

The gene calls are TRBV27 and TRBJ2-3, with D maybe TRBD2 (5 bases). CDR3 length: 15 residues. Germline V CDR1 and CDR2: MNHEY, SMNVEV (reference sequence). Trimming left V 5 bases short and J 3 bases short, with 15 bases between. The CDR3 nucleotides read TGTGCCAGCAGTCCGCCGGGAACTTTAACAGATACGCAGTATTTT. It encodes CASSPPGTLTDTQYF.

This clonotype was seen only a few times. This sequence joins TRBV28 and TRBJ2-7; the D gene is possibly TRBD1 (6 bases). The germline CDR1 and CDR2 sequences are MDHEN and SYDVKM. V lost 5 bases and J lost 1, with 15 bases in between. The CDR3 has 15 residues. As DNA, the CDR3 is TGTGCCAGCAGTCCCGACAGGCAGAGATCCTACGAGCAGTACTTC. It translates to CASSPDRQRSYEQYF.

The rearrangement links TRBV6-2 or TRBV6-3 to TRBJ2-7; no clear D gene. CDR1 and CDR2 from the germline V gene are MNHEY and SVGEGT. V lost 2 bases to trimming and J lost 2 bases, with 10 bases between them. The CDR3 covers 14 residues. The CDR3 is CASSYGIPTYEQYF. The CDR3 region has the DNA TGTGCCAGCAGTTACGGGATACCCACCTACGAGCAGTACTTC.

This clonotype was counted only a few times. This sequence joins TRBV20-1 and TRBJ2-5; TRBD1 matches at 8 bases. This CDR3 spans 15 amino acids. Germline-derived CDR1 and CDR2 are DFQATT and SNEGSKA (reference sequence). Germline trimming cut 5 bases from V and 5 bases from J; bases unmatched to any gene: 13. The CDR3 bases are TGCAGTGCTTTCCAAGGACAGGGAGTTTTGGAGACCCAGTACTTC. It encodes CSAFQGQGVLETQYF.

This chain connects TRBV14 to TRBJ1-2; 7 bases are shared with TRBD1. J lost 4 bases, V lost 5 bases, and 4 bases had no gene match. Germline-derived CDR1 and CDR2 are SGHDN and FVKESK. The CDR3 has 13 residues. The CDR3 DNA sequence: TGTGCCAGCAGCGACAGGGCCCGCTATGGCTACACCTTC. Amino acid sequence: CASSDRARYGYTF.

V is TRBV20-1 and J is TRBJ1-4; 7 nucleotides match TRBD1. The CDR3 is 14 residues long. Germline assignment: CDR1 DFQATT and CDR2 SNEGSKA (reference sequence). J was trimmed by 6 bases and V by 5 bases; bases with no gene match: 9. In nucleotides, the CDR3 is TGCAGTGCTCCGAAAGGCAGGGGGGATGAAAAACTGTTTTTT. Translating it yields CSAPKGRGDEKLFF.

The CDR3 DNA reads TGTGCCAGCAGCATCCCGGGACTAGCAGCTGAGCAGTTCTTC. It is translated as CASSIPGLAAEQFF. The chain employs TRBV13 and TRBJ2-1; TRBD2 agrees at 9 bases. The CDR3 contains 14 residues. Germline CDR1 and CDR2: PRHDT and FYEKMQ (reference sequence). The junction had 8 bases not matched to a gene; V was cut back by 5 bases and J by 9 bases.

This clonotype was detected a few times. The chain uses TRBV24-1 and TRBJ2-7, with D perhaps matching TRBD1 (6 bases). Trimming took 4 bases from V and 0 from J, leaving 15 bases between them. Germline V CDR1 and CDR2: KGHDR, SFDVKD. The CDR3 runs 16 residues. CDR3 bases: TGTGCCACCAGTGACCGAAGCGGACAGAGCTCCTACGAGCAGTACTTC. It codes for CATSDRSGQSSYEQYF.

The chain joins TRBV19 to TRBJ2-1; D is uncertain. Germline V gives CDR1 LNHDA, CDR2 SQIVND (reference sequence). V lost 7 bases, J lost 1 base, and 14 bases lay in between. CDR3 length equals 15 residues. CDR3 region: CASNTLDHSYNEQFF. CDR3 nucleotide sequence: TGTGCCAGTAATACCCTCGACCATTCCTACAATGAGCAGTTCTTC. Drawing the rest from reference TRBV19 and TRBJ2-1, the complete variable domain is DGGITQSPKYLFRKEGQNVTLSCEQNLNHDAMYWYRQDPGQGLRLIYYSQIVNDFQKGDIAEGYSVSREKKESFPLTVTSAQKNPTAFYLCASNTLDHSYNEQFFGPGTRLTVL.

As for this clonotype: This may stem from a read error, because a much larger clone lies one nucleotide away. The genes are TRBV25-1 and TRBJ2-5; no reliable D call. Germline CDR1 and CDR2: MGHDK and SYGVNS. The CDR3 is made up of 13 amino acids. V dropped 6 bases and J dropped 11 bases, with 19 bases sitting between them. CDR3 sequence reads: CASRLSSYNEQYF. CDR3 sequence (DNA): TGTGCCAGCAGACTTTCCTCCTACAATGAGCAGTACTTC.

V is TRBV19 and J is TRBJ1-2; 7 nucleotides align to TRBD1. CDR3 length equals 15 residues. The V segment lost 3 bases and the J segment 2 bases; nucleotides outside the gene matches: 6. Germline V lookup: CDR1 LNHDA, CDR2 SQIVND (reference sequence). CDR3 DNA: TGTGCCAGTAGTATGCCAACAGGGGAAAACTATGGCTACACCTTC. This sequence encodes CASSMPTGENYGYTF.

This clonotype has just a few counts. The CDR3 reads CASTLGGRQNYGYTF. CDR3 nucleotide sequence: TGTGCCAGCACCCTCGGGGGCAGACAAAACTATGGCTACACCTTC. J is TRBJ1-2 and V is TRBV12-3 or TRBV12-4; possible D gene TRBD1, 6 bases. The CDR3 length is 15 residues. Deletions cut 7 bases from V and 2 bases from J, with 17 bases between.

The V gene is TRBV12-3 or TRBV12-4, the J gene TRBJ2-7, with D possibly matching TRBD1 (6 bases). Near its end, the DNA agrees better with TRBJ2-5, so the J call may be wrong. The CDR3 has 14 amino acids. The CDR3 coding sequence is TGTGCCAGCAGTACGGGACACCTCGGAGAGACCCAGTACTTC. Its translation: CASSTGHLGETQYF.

This clonotype was picked up a small number of times. The genes are TRBV6-2 or TRBV6-3 and TRBJ2-3, with 10 nucleotides matching TRBD2. Germline CDR1 reads MNHEY; CDR2 reads SVGEGT. Trimming at V came to 6 bases and at J to 3 bases, leaving 12 bases not matched to a gene. CDR3 length: 17 amino acids. CDR3 bases: TGTGCCAGCAGCAACCCTCTAGCGGGGGCAAGAACAGATACGCAGTATTTT. Its protein is CASSNPLAGARTDTQYF.

This clonotype came up a few times. One end of the junction fails to match germline, which may point to a read error. The chain carries TRBV7-7 and TRBJ2-7; D is perhaps TRBD2 (5 bases). With the DNA end fitting TRBJ2-5 better, the J assignment may be wrong. From germline, CDR1 is SSHAT and CDR2 FNYEAQ (reference sequence). CDR3 length: 15 residues. The CDR3 sequence: CASSSRLTGSETQYF. Here the CDR3 DNA reads TGTGCTAGCAGCTCACGGCTTACGGGATCGGAGACCCAGTACTTC.

The V gene is TRBV6-1, the J gene TRBJ2-3, with D uncertain. CDR1 and CDR2 (germline): MNHNS, SASEGT. Between the trimmed V and J ends, which lost 8 bases and 6 bases, there was a span of 6 bases. CDR3 length: 10 residues. CDR3 nucleotide sequence: TGTGCCAGCCTCTATGATACGCAGTATTTT. Protein sequence: CASLYDTQYF.

The chain uses TRBV10-2 and TRBJ2-7; D possibly corresponds to TRBD2 (6 bases). The CDR3 runs to 15 residues. Trimming removed 3 bases at V and 2 bases at J, with 14 bases between. Germline CDR1 is WSHSY and CDR2 is SAAADI. CDR3 DNA sequence: TGCGCCAGCAGTGATGGGGGGAGGATAACCTACGAGCAGTACTTC. The encoded protein is CASSDGGRITYEQYF.

The chain employs TRBV9 and TRBJ2-5; TRBD2 agrees at 8 bases. CDR1 is SGDLS and CDR2 is YYNGEE in the germline V gene. The CDR3 length is 17 residues. The J segment lost 11 bases and the V segment lost 0 bases, leaving 18 bases of the junction unmatched. The DNA for the CDR3 is TGTGCCAGCAGCGTAGGGACCCGGCTAGCGGGTAACAATGAGCAGTACTTC. Translated, it gives CASSVGTRLAGNNEQYF.

The rearrangement links TRBV27 to TRBJ1-2, with 11 bases lining up with TRBD1. Unmatched junction bases numbered 8, after V lost 4 bases and J lost 1 base. This CDR3 comprises 17 residues. CDR1 MNHEY and CDR2 SMNVEV come from the germline V gene (reference sequence). Here the CDR3 reads CASSSGVGTGGNYGYTF. The CDR3 region has the DNA TGTGCCAGCAGTTCAGGAGTCGGGACAGGGGGTAACTATGGCTACACCTTC.

The genes are TRBV4-2 and TRBJ2-4, with D perhaps being TRBD1 or TRBD2 (5 bases each). This CDR3 contains 17 residues. With 0 bases removed from V and 11 bases from J, the gap between germline ends came to 23 bases. Germline values: CDR1 LGHNA, CDR2 YNFKEQ. The CDR3 here is CASSQELGATPRTFQYF. CDR3 nucleotide sequence: TGTGCCAGCAGCCAAGAATTGGGAGCTACGCCCAGGACATTTCAGTACTTC.

The CDR3 reads CASSQKWTLAGGRNEQFF. DNA for the CDR3: TGTGCCAGCAGCCAAAAATGGACCCTAGCGGGGGGGCGGAATGAGCAGTTCTTC. The chain combines TRBV3-1 with TRBJ2-1, with 12 nucleotides matching TRBD2. This CDR3 has 18 amino acids. The J segment lost 7 bases and the V segment lost 2 bases, leaving 12 bases of the junction unmatched. The germline V gene encodes CDR1 LGHDT and CDR2 YNNKEL (reference sequence).